The 27 T cell receptor beta chains given below trace back to one sample, sequenced in a study of identifying expanded T cells in peripheral blood. Profiling relied on immunoSEQ multiplex PCR, and the TCRdb table lists in-frame clones only, not all of them. In the table there are 45,000 to 75,000 clones, approximately 82% of which are singletons. Specimen: blood. The receptors derive from a person aged 18 to 69 in good health.

This clone showed up just a few times. V and J are TRBV15 and TRBJ1-4; D remains ambiguous. The CDR3 totals 13 residues. The germline gives CDR1 LNHNV, CDR2 YYDKDF (reference sequence). V was cut by 4 bases and J by 8 bases, with 11 bases left in between. As DNA, the CDR3 is TGTGCCACCAGCACCCACGGAGGGGAAAAACTGTTTTTT. It is translated as CATSTHGGEKLFF.

This sequence joins TRBV25-1 and TRBJ2-5; 7 nucleotides line up with TRBD2. Germline values: CDR1 MGHDK, CDR2 SYGVNS. The CDR3 covers 16 residues. The V and J ends lost 0 bases and 5 bases, in that order; junction bases with no gene match: 9. CDR3 bases: TGTGCCAGCAGTGAATACGGCGGGAGCTCTGCGGAGACCCAGTACTTC. Translating gives CASSEYGGSSAETQYF.

The chain has TRBV30 and TRBJ1-2; 9 bases are a match to TRBD1. V dropped 5 bases and J dropped 6; count of bases not matched to a gene: 10. Per germline, CDR1 GTSNPN and CDR2 SVGIG (reference sequence). The CDR3 totals 14 residues. The DNA of the CDR3 is TGTGCCTGGGCCCCCGGGACAGGGAGGAATGGCTACACCTTC. Amino acids: CAWAPGTGRNGYTF. Based on the CDR3 plus reference TRBV30 and TRBJ1-2, the full variable domain is SQTIHQWPATLVQPVGSPLSLECTVEGTSNPNLYWYRQAAGRGLQLLFYSVGIGQISSEVPQNLSASRPQDRQFILSSKKLLLSDSGFYLCAWAPGTGRNGYTFGSGTRLTVV.

The CDR3 loop is CASSLVLGSGANVLTF. CDR3 nucleotide sequence: TGTGCCAGCAGCTTAGTTCTGGGCTCTGGGGCCAACGTCCTGACTTTC. The gene calls are TRBV7-8 and TRBJ2-6; D call uncertain. This CDR3 comprises 16 residues. Germline CDR1 is SGHVS and CDR2 is FQNEAQ. V lost 1 base and J 0 bases, leaving 7 bases between the germline ends.

Only a few counts were recorded for this clone. The rearrangement links TRBV6-6 to TRBJ1-5, with 8 bases fitting TRBD1. V lost 6 bases, J lost 5 bases, and 0 bases stayed unmatched. Germline V gene lookup returns CDR1 MNHNY and CDR2 SVGAGI (reference sequence). This CDR3 region has 12 residues. The CDR3 DNA is TGTGCCAGCAGGACAGGGGATCAGCCCCAGCATTTT. Its protein product is CASRTGDQPQHF.

DNA for the CDR3: TGTGCCAGCAGTGAAGTACAGGGTGAGCAGTTCTTC. Protein product: CASSEVQGEQFF. The chain recombines TRBV2 with TRBJ2-1, with a tentative D call TRBD1 (6 bases). The V gene lost 1 base and the J gene lost 9 bases, with 7 bases spanning the gap. The germline gives CDR1 SNHLY, CDR2 FYNNEI. CDR3 size: 12 residues.

This clone has a single count. The chain has TRBV10-2 and TRBJ1-5; D remains unclear. Germline CDR1 reads WSHSY; CDR2 reads SAAADI. Trimming cost V 8 bases and J 5 bases, with 13 bases left between them. The length of the CDR3 is 13 residues. CDR3: CASADSRDQPQHF. CDR3 DNA: TGCGCCAGCGCGGACTCTAGGGATCAGCCCCAGCATTTT.

The V call is TRBV28, the J call TRBJ1-1; D is possibly TRBD1 (5 bases). Trimming left V 4 bases short and J 6 bases short, with 12 bases between. The CDR3 sequence is 13 residues long. Germline CDR1 reads MDHEN; CDR2 reads SYDVKM. The CDR3 protein is CASSSVGVPEAFF. In DNA form, the CDR3 reads TGTGCCAGCAGTTCGGTGGGGGTCCCTGAAGCTTTCTTT.

The V call is TRBV7-8, the J call TRBJ2-5; tentatively, D is TRBD1 or TRBD2 (6 bases each). The CDR3 covers 14 residues. Per the germline V gene, CDR1 is SGHVS and CDR2 is FQNEAQ. The V and J ends lost 5 bases and 5 bases respectively, with 15 bases between them. CDR3 bases: TGTGCCAGCAGCCTTCCTACGGGGGCGGAGACCCAGTACTTC. It is translated as CASSLPTGAETQYF.

Note on this clone: Germline and junction disagree at one end, which may indicate a read error. This rearrangement joins TRBV2 to TRBJ1-1, with a weak D call TRBD1 (6 bases). The CDR3 has 13 residues. The V gene's germline CDR1 is SNHLY and CDR2 FYNNEI. DNA for the CDR3: TGTGCCAGCGGTGATGGGGGCACGACTGAAGCTTTCTTT. Translation gives CASGDGGTTEAFF.

The chain carries TRBV7-9 and TRBJ2-7; TRBD2 matches 9 bases. This CDR3 contains 14 residues. With 4 bases clipped from V and 4 bases from J, the junction kept 5 bases outside the gene matches. The germline V gene encodes CDR1 SEHNR and CDR2 FQNEAQ (reference sequence). The DNA for the CDR3 is TGTGCCAGCAGCTCTAGCGGGGCCGGATACGAGCAGTACTTC. It codes for CASSSSGAGYEQYF. Looking up the rest from reference TRBV7-9 and TRBJ2-7 gives the full variable domain: DTGVSQNPRHKITKRGQNVTFRCDPISEHNRLYWYRQTLGQGPEFLTYFQNEAQLEKSRLLSDRFSAERPKGSFSTLEIQRTEQGDSAMYLCASSSSGAGYEQYFGPGTRLTVT.

This clone was detected only once. The CDR3 spells CASRVRGGSSYEQYV. CDR3 bases: TGTGCCAGCAGGGTACGAGGGGGATCTTCCTACGAGCAGTACGTC. V is TRBV5-6 and J is TRBJ2-7, with a possible D match to TRBD1 (6 bases). This CDR3 contains 15 residues. Between the trimmed V and J ends, which lost 5 bases and 1 base, there was a span of 16 bases. Germline CDR1 and CDR2: SGHDT and YYEEEE.

The CDR3 DNA reads as TGTGCCAGCAGGCTATTGACACAGGGGAACACTGAAGCTTTCTTT. Its translation is CASRLLTQGNTEAFF. V gene TRBV2 combines with J gene TRBJ1-1; tentative D call: TRBD1 (6 bases). Trimming stripped 6 bases from V and 1 base from J, with 15 bases between. This CDR3 comprises 15 residues. Germline CDR1 is SNHLY and CDR2 is FYNNEI.

The rearrangement uses TRBV7-9 and TRBJ2-5; possibly TRBD2 for D (6 bases). The CDR3 consists of 18 residues. Deletions cut 1 base from V and 3 bases from J, with 21 bases between. The V gene's germline CDR1 is SEHNR and CDR2 FQNEAQ (reference sequence). The CDR3 region is CASSLVGDPGVPKETQYF. The CDR3 nucleotides read TGTGCCAGCAGCTTAGTAGGGGACCCGGGAGTACCAAAAGAGACCCAGTACTTC.

V and J are TRBV6-6 and TRBJ2-7; D is unresolved. Germline V CDR1 and CDR2: MNHNY, SVGAGI (reference sequence). Trimming left V 4 bases short and J 6 bases short, with 13 bases between. The CDR3 covers 13 residues. CDR3 in DNA: TGTGCCAGCAGTTTCGGGCCCCAAACCGAGCAGTACGTC. It specifies CASSFGPQTEQYV.

V is TRBV2 and J is TRBJ1-5; weak D call: TRBD1 (5 bases). V was trimmed by 7 bases and J by 2 bases, leaving 12 bases between them. Germline V gene data show CDR1 as SNHLY and CDR2 as FYNNEI. The CDR3 spans 14 residues. This chain's CDR3 is CASTKGVRNQPQHF. CDR3 nucleotide sequence: TGTGCCAGCACCAAAGGGGTCCGCAATCAGCCCCAGCATTTT.

The genes are TRBV25-1 and TRBJ2-5, with 10 bases matching TRBD2. V lost 5 bases and J lost 1; bases outside the gene matches: 10. Germline loops: CDR1 MGHDK, CDR2 SYGVNS. The CDR3 is 17 residues long. Here the CDR3 reads CASSPHHSGRLQETQYF. CDR3 DNA sequence: TGTGCCAGCAGTCCACATCATAGCGGGAGGCTCCAAGAGACCCAGTACTTC.

The chain recombines TRBV4-1 with TRBJ1-1; 7 bases fit TRBD1. V shed 1 base and J 1 base; nucleotides not matched to a gene: 3. Germline V gives CDR1 MGHRA, CDR2 YSYEKL. The CDR3 extends over 15 amino acids. For the CDR3, the DNA is TGCGCCAGCAGCCAAGGGGGACAGCCGAACACTGAAGCTTTCTTT. It codes for CASSQGGQPNTEAFF.

The chain couples TRBV7-6 to TRBJ2-3; TRBD2 matches at 10 bases. Looked up from germline, CDR1 is SGHVS and CDR2 is FNYEAQ. V shed 8 bases, J shed 0 bases, and the junction held 5 bases outside the gene matches. This CDR3 comprises 15 residues. CDR3 protein: CASGSSGGSTDTQYF. The CDR3 DNA is TGTGCCAGCGGGTCTAGCGGGGGTAGCACAGATACGCAGTATTTT.

The rearrangement joins TRBV14 to TRBJ2-3; TRBD1 matches 8 bases. After removal of 1 base from V and 1 base from J, the junction contained 4 bases not matched to a gene. The CDR3 is made up of 16 amino acids. The germline CDR1 and CDR2 sequences are SGHDN and FVKESK. CDR3 DNA: TGTGCCAGCAGCCAAGGCAGGGGGCCTGGCACAGATACGCAGTATTTT. Amino acids: CASSQGRGPGTDTQYF.

V is TRBV2 and J is TRBJ2-4; 8 bases are shared with TRBD1. Germline V gene sequence: CDR1 SNHLY, CDR2 FYNNEI. After removal of 7 bases from V and 0 bases from J, the junction contained 5 bases not matched to a gene. This CDR3 is built from 15 residues. The CDR3 is CASTRQGRAKNIQYF. CDR3 nucleotides: TGTGCCAGCACGAGACAGGGGCGAGCCAAAAACATTCAGTACTTC.

The gene calls are TRBV10-2 and TRBJ2-1; D call uncertain. The germline gives CDR1 WSHSY, CDR2 SAAADI. The CDR3 is 14 amino acids. The V end was cut by 3 bases, the J end by 0 bases, with 6 bases between. DNA for the CDR3: TGCGCCAGCAGTGATTGGAGCTCCTACAATGAGCAGTTCTTC. Its protein product is CASSDWSSYNEQFF.

The CDR3 region has the DNA TGTGCCAGCATGTCGGGGGCCAGTGGTTGGGACATTCAGTACTTC. Its translation is CASMSGASGWDIQYF. This chain joins TRBV6-6 and TRBJ2-4; TRBD1 or TRBD2 may be the D gene (6 bases each). The length of the CDR3 is 15 residues. Trimming left V 7 bases short and J 8 bases short, with 21 bases between. Germline lookup yields CDR1 MNHNY and CDR2 SVGAGI (reference sequence).

The genes are TRBV2 and TRBJ2-7, with D possibly TRBD1 on 7 matching bases. The CDR3 consists of 16 residues. Looked up from germline, CDR1 is SNHLY and CDR2 is FYNNEI. V gave up 6 bases and J gave up 2 bases, with 20 bases separating them. CDR3 DNA: TGTGCCAGCAGGGGCCGCGGCGGGACAGAACCCTACGAGCAGTACTTC. Its protein is CASRGRGGTEPYEQYF.

V and J are TRBV6-6 and TRBJ2-7; TRBD2 matches 7 bases. The V gene end was trimmed by 5 bases and the J gene end by 2 bases; junction bases not matched to a gene: 3. Germline lookup yields CDR1 MNHNY and CDR2 SVGAGI (reference sequence). The CDR3 sequence is 13 residues long. Here the CDR3 reads CASSGGRAYEQYV. The CDR3 DNA follows: TGTGCCAGCAGTGGGGGGAGGGCCTACGAGCAGTACGTC.

The CDR3 DNA is TGTGCCAGTAGTAGGGGGACTGAAGCTTTCTTT. Its protein is CASSRGTEAFF. The chain combines TRBV9 with TRBJ1-1, with a weak D call TRBD1 (6 bases). The CDR3 has 11 amino acids. V was trimmed by 8 bases and J by 5 bases, leaving 10 bases between them. Germline CDR1 and CDR2: SGDLS and YYNGEE.

The V gene is TRBV27, the J gene TRBJ2-7, with 8 bases identical to TRBD2. CDR1 and CDR2 (germline): MNHEY, SMNVEV (reference sequence). After removal of 5 bases from V and 3 bases from J, the junction contained 9 bases not matched to a gene. This CDR3 has 15 amino acids. CDR3: CASSREGGPRYEQYF. CDR3 sequence (DNA): TGTGCCAGCAGTCGGGAGGGGGGTCCCCGCTACGAGCAGTACTTC.